One and the same sample provided the 10 T cell receptor beta chains below, sequenced in a study of shared clonotypes between healthy human individuals. Produced via immunoSEQ multiplex PCR; TCRdb's table is partial and in-frame only. The sample yields millions of clones, 95% seen once. The sample was naive CD4+ T cells sorted from blood. Documented subset: CD45RA+ positively selected. The receptors were sampled from a man aged 18 to 30 in good health.

This clone was recorded only once. The chain links TRBV14 to TRBJ1-4; D not certain. CDR3 length: 13 amino acids. Trimming removed 3 bases from V and 8 bases from J, with 10 bases in between. CDR1 and CDR2 from the germline V gene are SGHDN and FVKESK. Here the CDR3 reads CASSQTEGEKLFF. CDR3 in DNA: TGTGCCAGCAGCCAGACCGAGGGCGAAAAACTGTTTTTT.

The chain uses TRBV4-1 and TRBJ1-1; tentative D call: TRBD1 (5 bases). Germline CDR1 is MGHRA and CDR2 is YSYEKL. Deletions cut 3 bases from V and 1 base from J, with 6 bases between. This CDR3 has 13 residues. The CDR3 coding sequence is TGCGCCAGCAGCCAGGGGCCGAACACTGAAGCTTTCTTT. Amino acid sequence: CASSQGPNTEAFF.

To note about this clone: This same CDR3 is encoded by further DNA sequences in the sample. V usage is TRBV9 and J usage is TRBJ2-1; D is possibly TRBD2 (6 bases). The CDR3 sequence is 15 residues long. V was shortened by 0 bases and J by 4 bases, with 11 bases between the two germline ends. The V gene's germline CDR1 is SGDLS and CDR2 YYNGEE. The CDR3 here is CASSVDGGTYNEQFF. The DNA for the CDR3 is TGTGCCAGCAGCGTAGATGGCGGGACTTACAATGAGCAGTTCTTC.

The CDR3 spells CASTPLSRLQETQYF. The CDR3 DNA sequence: TGTGCCAGCACCCCCCTGTCCCGGCTGCAAGAGACCCAGTACTTC. The chain uses TRBV6-5 and TRBJ2-5; D remains ambiguous. The CDR3 totals 15 residues. Germline CDR1 is MNHEY and CDR2 is SVGAGI. V lost 7 bases, J lost 2 bases, and 17 bases lay in between.

CDR3 nucleotide sequence: TGTGCCAGCAGCCCGGGCGGAACAGGGGCTTACGAGCAGTACTTC. It translates to CASSPGGTGAYEQYF. The genes are TRBV7-2 and TRBJ2-7; TRBD1 matches at 7 bases. Germline V gene data show CDR1 as SGHTA and CDR2 as FQGNSA. The CDR3 is made up of 15 amino acids. After removal of 5 bases from V and 4 bases from J, the junction contained 11 bases not matched to a gene.

V is TRBV30 and J is TRBJ1-1; D unresolved. Germline CDR1 is GTSNPN and CDR2 is SVGIG (reference sequence). There are 13 residues in the CDR3. Trimming shortened V by 4 bases and J by 0 bases, and 9 bases separated the two germline ends. The CDR3 region is CAWNPQLNTEAFF. CDR3 bases: TGTGCCTGGAACCCGCAACTGAACACTGAAGCTTTCTTT.

The chain recombines TRBV27 with TRBJ2-7; 7 bases are a match to TRBD2. The germline CDR1 and CDR2 sequences are MNHEY and SMNVEV (reference sequence). The CDR3 extends over 15 amino acids. V lost 10 bases and J lost 3; bases outside the gene matches: 15. CDR3 in DNA: TGTGCCATCGACTTCCCGGGACTACCTGTCTACGAGCAGTACTTC. Protein product: CAIDFPGLPVYEQYF.

This clone was picked up a small number of times. Other DNA sequences from this sample encode an identical CDR3 as well. The rearrangement uses TRBV5-1 and TRBJ2-1; D uncertain. This CDR3 is 13 amino acids long. Deletions cut 2 bases from V and 4 bases from J, with 7 bases between. From germline, CDR1 is SGHRS and CDR2 YFSETQ. CDR3 sequence: CASSFAGYNEQFF. Written as DNA, the CDR3 is TGCGCCAGCAGCTTCGCAGGTTACAATGAGCAGTTCTTC. Combining the CDR3 with reference TRBV5-1 and TRBJ2-1 gives the whole variable domain KAGVTQTPRYLIKTRGQQVTLSCSPISGHRSVSWYQQTPGQGLQFLFEYFSETQRNKGNFPGRFSGRQFSNSRSEMNVSTLELGDSALYLCASSFAGYNEQFFGPGTRLTVL.

The chain combines TRBV27 with TRBJ1-2, with D tentatively TRBD1 (5 bases). The V end was cut by 6 bases, the J end by 8 bases, with 16 bases between. The CDR3 has 13 amino acids. Germline CDR1 reads MNHEY; CDR2 reads SMNVEV (reference sequence). CDR3 coding DNA: TGTGCCAGCAGCCCGGACATTGCGGGCGGCTACACCTTC. Protein product: CASSPDIAGGYTF.

The rearrangement joins TRBV5-1 to TRBJ1-6, with D maybe TRBD1 (5 bases). The CDR3 totals 14 residues. Germline values: CDR1 SGHRS, CDR2 YFSETQ. Deletions cut 4 bases from V and 8 bases from J, with 13 bases between. This CDR3 is CASSTGRQDSPLHF. CDR3 bases: TGCGCCAGCAGCACGGGACGCCAGGATTCACCCCTCCACTTT.